These 27 T cell receptor beta chains came from one sample sequenced in a study of blood T cell repertoires in COVID-19. Repertoires were generated with immunoSEQ multiplex PCR, while TCRdb's copy carries only in-frame clones and drops some. The table records approximately 210,000 clones, about 84% of them present only once. Specimen: PBMCs or T cells enriched from blood (not recorded which). These receptors all come from a man aged 30 to 45 with acute COVID-19.

V is TRBV9 and J is TRBJ2-7; TRBD2 matches 9 bases. Unmatched junction bases numbered 6, after V lost 4 bases and J lost 1 base. The CDR3 spans 15 residues. Germline assignment: CDR1 SGDLS and CDR2 YYNGEE. CDR3 sequence (DNA): TGTGCCAGCAGCCCCAGAGCGGGGGGATCCTACGAGCAGTACTTC. This gives the protein CASSPRAGGSYEQYF.

The rearrangement links TRBV10-3 to TRBJ2-1, with a weak D call TRBD1 (6 bases). This CDR3 spans 16 amino acids. V lost 2 bases, J lost 4 bases, and 15 bases lay in between. CDR1 and CDR2 (germline): ENHRY, SYGVKD. CDR3 DNA sequence: TGTGCCATCAGTGAGCCCGGACAGACTCCATACAATGAGCAGTTCTTC. Amino acid sequence: CAISEPGQTPYNEQFF.

This CDR3 reads CASSFFKLAGVETQYF. The CDR3 nucleotides are TGTGCCAGCAGCTTCTTTAAGCTAGCGGGGGTAGAGACCCAGTACTTC. The rearrangement uses TRBV9 and TRBJ2-5; 10 bases are a match to TRBD2. There are 16 residues in the CDR3. Germline V lookup: CDR1 SGDLS, CDR2 YYNGEE. V lost 4 bases, J lost 4 bases, and 10 bases stayed unmatched.

CDR3 sequence (DNA): TGTGCCAGCAGCCAAGATGGCAGCGGGGGGCCCCGTGGAGAGACCCAGTACTTC. The encoded protein is CASSQDGSGGPRGETQYF. The chain combines TRBV4-2 with TRBJ2-5; 9 bases match TRBD2. Germline CDR1 reads LGHNA; CDR2 reads YNFKEQ. V dropped 0 bases and J dropped 4; count of bases not matched to a gene: 12. The CDR3 contains 18 residues.

This clone was counted between two and nine times. The gene calls are TRBV7-9 and TRBJ1-1; tentatively, D is TRBD1 (6 bases). V lost 6 bases and J lost 0, with 14 bases in between. The CDR3 runs 15 residues. CDR1 and CDR2 from the germline V gene are SEHNR and FQNEAQ (reference sequence). The CDR3 reads CASSPQGGLNTEAFF. The DNA of the CDR3 is TGTGCCAGCAGTCCTCAAGGGGGACTGAACACTGAAGCTTTCTTT.

The chain employs TRBV4-1 and TRBJ1-4, with 10 bases fitting TRBD1. The CDR3 runs 17 residues. The germline CDR1 and CDR2 sequences are MGHRA and YSYEKL. V gave up 3 bases and J gave up 3 bases; unmatched junction bases: 7. The CDR3 DNA sequence: TGCGCCAGCAGCCAGGACAGGGGGAGATCGGCTAATGAAAAACTGTTTTTT. It specifies CASSQDRGRSANEKLFF.

This clone showed up just a few times. The chain is built from TRBV29-1 and TRBJ2-1; D is possibly TRBD2 (6 bases). This CDR3 is 12 amino acids long. Trimming shortened V by 7 bases and J by 7 bases, and 14 bases separated the two germline ends. CDR1 is SQVTM, CDR2 ANQGSEA, per germline. The CDR3 loop reads CSAAPGVNEQFF. The CDR3 DNA reads as TGCAGCGCCGCCCCGGGGGTGAATGAGCAGTTCTTC.

This chain links TRBV6-1 with TRBJ2-2; 8 positions agree with TRBD1. CDR3 length: 17 amino acids. The V gene end was trimmed by 2 bases and the J gene end by 6 bases; junction bases not matched to a gene: 11. CDR1 and CDR2 (germline): MNHNS, SASEGT. In DNA, the CDR3 is TGTGCCAGCAGTGAAACCTTGACAGGGGTCTCTTCCGGGGAGCTGTTTTTT. It is translated as CASSETLTGVSSGELFF.

The CDR3 loop is CASSEGGGPNQPQHF. As DNA, the CDR3 is TGTGCCAGCAGTGAGGGAGGCGGCCCCAATCAGCCCCAGCATTTT. The V gene is TRBV6-6, the J gene TRBJ1-5; D is unclear. V lost 5 bases and J lost 3, with 14 bases in between. CDR3 size: 15 residues. Per germline, CDR1 MNHNY and CDR2 SVGAGI (reference sequence).

In DNA form, the CDR3 reads TGTGCCAGCAGTGGGACAGGGGGAAGGAGCTATGGCTACACCTTC. It yields the protein CASSGTGGRSYGYTF. V is TRBV27 and J is TRBJ1-2, with 11 bases fitting TRBD1. The CDR3 is made up of 15 amino acids. Germline CDR1 and CDR2: MNHEY and SMNVEV (reference sequence). V shed 5 bases, J shed 4 bases, and the junction held 6 bases outside the gene matches.

The CDR3 loop reads CASSPRDIRTEAFF. Here the CDR3 DNA reads TGTGCCAGCTCACCTCGGGACATAAGAACTGAAGCTTTCTTT. This chain uses TRBV18 with TRBJ1-1; D possibly corresponds to TRBD1 (6 bases). CDR1 is KGHSH, CDR2 LQKENI, per germline. Deletions cut 3 bases from V and 5 bases from J, with 13 bases between. The CDR3 has 14 residues.

This clone turned up a few times. The rearrangement links TRBV29-1 to TRBJ1-1; TRBD1 aligns across 8 bases. The CDR3 length is 13 residues. The germline V gene has CDR1 SQVTM and CDR2 ANQGSEA. Losses at the gene ends were 6 bases for V and 2 bases for J; bases not matched to a gene: 5. The CDR3 bases are TGCAGCGTGCCCAGGGGGCTCAACACTGAAGCTTTCTTT. It yields the protein CSVPRGLNTEAFF.

The rearrangement links TRBV28 to TRBJ2-5; 7 bases match TRBD1. The CDR3 covers 14 residues. V was pared by 5 bases and J by 5 bases, with 8 bases of the junction left unmatched. Per germline, CDR1 MDHEN and CDR2 SYDVKM. As DNA, the CDR3 is TGTGCCAGCAGTCGACAGGGATCAAGGGAGACCCAGTACTTC. Protein: CASSRQGSRETQYF.

The chain uses TRBV18 and TRBJ2-7; D may be TRBD1 (6 bases). There are 14 residues in the CDR3. Per germline, CDR1 KGHSH and CDR2 LQKENI. Trimming took 2 bases from V and 4 from J, leaving 12 bases between them. The CDR3 reads CASSPSQGIYEQYF. CDR3 DNA: TGTGCCAGCTCACCAAGCCAGGGGATTTACGAGCAGTACTTC.

The V and J genes are TRBV19 and TRBJ1-2, with 9 positions matching TRBD1. In germline, CDR1 is LNHDA, CDR2 SQIVND (reference sequence). With 8 bases clipped from V and 10 bases from J, the junction kept 11 bases outside the gene matches. The length of the CDR3 is 13 residues. CDR3 sequence reads: CASSNRGRGDYTF. The CDR3 region has the DNA TGTGCCAGTTCGAACAGGGGGCGAGGTGACTACACCTTC.

The CDR3 spells CASSVQGNEKLFF. CDR3 bases: TGTGCCAGCAGTGTGCAGGGAAATGAAAAACTGTTTTTT. The chain joins TRBV2 to TRBJ1-4; D is perhaps TRBD1 (5 bases). The V and J ends lost 4 bases and 5 bases respectively, with 8 bases between them. From germline, CDR1 is SNHLY and CDR2 FYNNEI. This CDR3 region has 13 residues.

V is TRBV5-5 and J is TRBJ1-6; D ambiguous. CDR1 and CDR2 from the germline V gene are SGHKS and YYEKEE (reference sequence). The CDR3 length is 16 residues. Trimming shortened V by 4 bases and J by 0 bases, and 11 bases separated the two germline ends. This CDR3 is CASSLGLSSYNSPLHF. CDR3 coding DNA: TGTGCCAGCAGCCTGGGCCTGAGCTCCTATAATTCACCCCTCCACTTT.

This clone has more than one count but fewer than ten. The V gene is TRBV24-1, the J gene TRBJ2-7; no clear D gene. Per the germline V gene, CDR1 is KGHDR and CDR2 is SFDVKD. The CDR3 totals 13 residues. Trimming took off 3 bases at V and 0 bases at J, with 5 bases between the two ends. The CDR3 bases are TGTGCCACCAGTGATGACACCTCCTACGAGCAGTACTTC. This codes for CATSDDTSYEQYF.

This chain connects TRBV9 to TRBJ1-3; TRBD1 is a possible D gene (5 bases). Germline CDR1 reads SGDLS; CDR2 reads YYNGEE. CDR3 size: 15 residues. Trimming pared 5 bases from V and 8 bases from J, leaving 20 bases between. The CDR3 DNA follows: TGTGCCAGCAGATCCCGCGGCCACTTAGGGGACACCATATATTTT. Amino acids: CASRSRGHLGDTIYF.

The V and J genes are TRBV27 and TRBJ2-5; D is possibly TRBD1 (5 bases). V gave up 6 bases and J gave up 3 bases, with 14 bases separating them. Germline V gene sequence: CDR1 MNHEY, CDR2 SMNVEV (reference sequence). CDR3 size: 14 residues. The CDR3 DNA is TGTGCCAGCAGACCCCGATGGGGCAAAGAGACCCAGTACTTC. This gives the protein CASRPRWGKETQYF.

This clone was seen a handful of times. The V call is TRBV19, the J call TRBJ2-7; 12 nucleotides align to TRBD1. V shed 5 bases, J shed 6 bases, and the junction held 5 bases outside the gene matches. Germline V gene sequence: CDR1 LNHDA, CDR2 SQIVND (reference sequence). The CDR3 extends over 14 amino acids. In nucleotides, the CDR3 is TGTGCCAGTAGTGCCGGGACAGGGGGCTTCGAGCAGTACTTC. Residues: CASSAGTGGFEQYF.

V is TRBV18 and J is TRBJ2-4, with TRBD2 matching 9 bases. V gave up 5 bases and J gave up 5 bases; unmatched junction bases: 10. The V gene's germline CDR1 is KGHSH and CDR2 LQKENI. This CDR3 region has 16 residues. The CDR3 is CASSDRIRLAENIQYF. CDR3 in DNA: TGTGCCAGCTCAGACCGAATTAGACTAGCGGAAAACATTCAGTACTTC.

The chain employs TRBV10-2 and TRBJ2-3; 9 nucleotides agree with TRBD2. The CDR3 totals 15 residues. J was trimmed by 2 bases and V by 4 bases; bases with no gene match: 4. The germline V gene encodes CDR1 WSHSY and CDR2 SAAADI. The CDR3 spells CASSVVAGVTDTQYF. DNA of the CDR3: TGCGCCAGCAGTGTGGTAGCGGGGGTCACAGATACGCAGTATTTT.

V is TRBV4-1 and J is TRBJ1-5; TRBD1 matches 8 bases. Trimming took 0 bases from V and 6 from J; bases not matched to a gene: 4. This CDR3 spans 15 amino acids. Per the germline V gene, CDR1 is MGHRA and CDR2 is YSYEKL. As DNA, the CDR3 is TGCGCCAGCAGCCAAGACCCAGGGGGCGGTCAGCCCCAGCATTTT. It codes for CASSQDPGGGQPQHF.

The chain carries TRBV4-1 and TRBJ2-7; D gene unclear. This CDR3 contains 15 residues. The V end lost 1 base, the J end lost 2 bases, and 12 bases lay between the germline ends. Germline loops: CDR1 MGHRA, CDR2 YSYEKL. The CDR3 region has the DNA TGCGCCAGCAGCCAAGCGGCGGAACCTCCCTACGAGCAGTACTTC. Its translation is CASSQAAEPPYEQYF.

The rearrangement links TRBV5-1 to TRBJ2-1; possible D gene TRBD1, 5 bases. The CDR3 loop spans 15 amino acids. Deletions cut 3 bases from V and 2 bases from J, with 12 bases between. Looked up from germline, CDR1 is SGHRS and CDR2 is YFSETQ. DNA for the CDR3: TGCGCCAGCAGCTCTACAGGTCTCGCCTACAATGAGCAGTTCTTC. Translating it yields CASSSTGLAYNEQFF.

This chain connects TRBV6-4 to TRBJ1-5, with a tentative D call TRBD1 (6 bases). The V end lost 10 bases, the J end lost 3 bases, and 19 bases lay between the germline ends. This CDR3 spans 15 amino acids. Germline CDR1 is MRHNA and CDR2 is SNTAGT. In DNA, the CDR3 is TGTGCCACATGGGGGGGCCCCTCCTACAATCAGCCCCAGCATTTT. Translating it yields CATWGGPSYNQPQHF.